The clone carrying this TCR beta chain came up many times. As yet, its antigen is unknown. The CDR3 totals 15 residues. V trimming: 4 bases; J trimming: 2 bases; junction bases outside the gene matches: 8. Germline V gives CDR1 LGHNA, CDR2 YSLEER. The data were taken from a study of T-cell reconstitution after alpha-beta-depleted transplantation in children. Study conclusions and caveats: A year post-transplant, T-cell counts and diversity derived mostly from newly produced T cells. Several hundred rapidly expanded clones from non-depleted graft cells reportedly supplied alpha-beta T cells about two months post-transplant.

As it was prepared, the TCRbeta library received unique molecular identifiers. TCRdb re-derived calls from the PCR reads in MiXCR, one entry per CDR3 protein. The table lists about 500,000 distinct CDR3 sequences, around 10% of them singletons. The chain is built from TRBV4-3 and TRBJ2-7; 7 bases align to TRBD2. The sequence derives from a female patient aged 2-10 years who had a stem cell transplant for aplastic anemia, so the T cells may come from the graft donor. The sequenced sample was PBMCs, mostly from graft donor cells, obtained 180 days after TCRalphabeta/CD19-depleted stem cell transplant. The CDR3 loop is CASSLLAEPPYEQYF. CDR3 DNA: TGCGCCAGCAGCCTCCTAGCGGAGCCCCCCTACGAGCAGTACTTC.